The clone carrying this T cell receptor (beta chain) was counted a few times. Its target is not known. These data belong to a study of T cell repertoires in cytomegalovirus infection. Looking at the study overall: Epitope selection comprised recently identified HLA-C-restricted CMV epitopes and well-studied HLA-B-restricted CMV epitopes. Public TCR beta signatures indicated both CMV infection and matching HLA type. Study-level points and caveats: Across the ex vivo response, the dominant clonotypes were HLA-C-restricted CMV-specific TCR beta clonotypes. Based on cumulative public TCR beta family frequency, carriers of CMV plus the relevant HLA were identified.

This CDR3 has 18 amino acids. The germline V gene has CDR1 SQVTM and CDR2 ANQGSEA. V dropped 6 bases and J dropped 0; count of bases not matched to a gene: 16. One entry per CDR3 protein, called by TCRdb with MiXCR from the reads. Among 650,000 to 850,000 distinct CDR3 sequences listed, about 27% were seen once. The J gene is TRBJ2-4, the V gene TRBV29-1; TRBD2 matches at 8 bases. Sequencing was performed on cultured CD8+ T cells from PBMCs, taken from culture after CMV antigen stimulation. This clonotype originated in a human donor in good health (CMV status not recorded). Some clones in this sample may be carry-over from other donors' samples. The CDR3 DNA follows: TGCAGCGTGGCCCAGGGACTAGAGGAGCTCGCAGCCAAAAACATTCAGTACTTC. This sequence encodes CSVAQGLEELAAKNIQYF.